The rows below give T cell receptor beta chains drawn from one sample of a study of blood T cell repertoires in COVID-19. Here immunoSEQ multiplex PCR was the method, and the copy in TCRdb shows in-frame clones only, minus some. The table records about 89,000 clones, roughly 70% of them present only once. Sequencing used peripheral blood. These receptors all come from a woman of 80 years or more with acute or convalescent COVID-19. Each CDR3 is given without its conserved first and last residue. The order of the fields is J gene, V gene, CDR3 protein.

J: TRBJ1-2
V: TRBV20-1
CDR3: SASAGLGGYT

J: TRBJ2-6
V: TRBV2
CDR3: ASRGSSGANVLT

J: TRBJ1-1
V: TRBV7-8
CDR3: ASSLGGGFNTEAF

J: TRBJ1-1
V: TRBV7-6
CDR3: ASSSRTGATEAF

J: TRBJ2-1
V: TRBV5-4
CDR3: ASSLTRGASGAYNEQF

J: TRBJ1-2
V: TRBV30
CDR3: AWSVTGSNYGYT

J: TRBJ1-4
V: TRBV7-2
CDR3: ASSLSRQGGKLF

J: TRBJ2-7
V: TRBV9
CDR3: ASSVGEGTEQY

J: TRBJ2-7
V: TRBV21-1
CDR3: ASSPPGGQGAYEQY

J: TRBJ2-5
V: TRBV7-2
CDR3: ASSLIRGGQETQY

J: TRBJ1-1
V: TRBV28
CDR3: ASTFGRGSTEAF

J: TRBJ1-1
V: TRBV29-1
CDR3: SVEAWGQGVTEAF

J: TRBJ2-7
V: TRBV6-2/TRBV6-3
CDR3: ASSYGQNYEQY

J: TRBJ2-7
V: TRBV10-3
CDR3: ATRDSRSYEQY

J: TRBJ1-4
V: TRBV30
CDR3: AWSRGTTNEKLF

J: TRBJ1-1
V: TRBV30
CDR3: AWSGAQSWDTEAF

J: TRBJ2-3
V: TRBV27
CDR3: ASSELKLSTDTQY

J: TRBJ2-7
V: TRBV5-4
CDR3: ASSLDWTDEQY

J: TRBJ1-5
V: TRBV28
CDR3: ASRESGNQPQH

J: TRBJ1-6
V: TRBV3-1/TRBV3-2
CDR3: ASSRRTGGLTNSPLH

J: TRBJ1-2
V: TRBV6-2/TRBV6-3
CDR3: ASSYSGQYGYT

J: TRBJ1-2
V: TRBV7-9
CDR3: ASSLAFRTGYT

J: TRBJ1-2
V: TRBV19
CDR3: ASRVKQEAGGYT

J: TRBJ2-1
V: TRBV6-5
CDR3: ASSSGERREQF

J: TRBJ1-1
V: TRBV11-2
CDR3: ASSPWGQGDTEAF

J: TRBJ2-3
V: TRBV10-3
CDR3: AIMPSGGSTDTQY

J: TRBJ1-2
V: TRBV5-8
CDR3: ASTLDWTMSYGYT

J: TRBJ1-2
V: TRBV3-1/TRBV3-2
CDR3: ASSHLGQGENYGYT

J: TRBJ2-3
V: TRBV5-4
CDR3: ASTVVGGVSDTQY

J: TRBJ1-1
V: TRBV19
CDR3: ASSIGRGRNTEAF

J: TRBJ1-5
V: TRBV5-8
CDR3: ASSFSDRDRQPQH

J: TRBJ1-2
V: TRBV7-9
CDR3: ASSLSGNVYGYT

J: TRBJ2-7
V: TRBV7-8
CDR3: ASSLVHQAYYEQY

J: TRBJ1-5
V: TRBV5-1
CDR3: ASSLDRGDQPQH

J: TRBJ2-7
V: TRBV18
CDR3: ASSPGPPGQESYEQY

J: TRBJ2-1
V: TRBV30
CDR3: AWSKASGGHNEQF

J: TRBJ2-2
V: TRBV5-1
CDR3: PRSRASGGPGSGELF

J: TRBJ1-2
V: TRBV4-3
CDR3: ASSRVRGYGYT

J: TRBJ2-3
V: TRBV5-5
CDR3: ASSLDPTSGAQY

J: TRBJ2-2
V: TRBV7-2
CDR3: ASSLQGAANTGELF

J: TRBJ1-1
V: TRBV19
CDR3: ATSRGILNTEAF

J: TRBJ1-5
V: TRBV18
CDR3: ASSPVSGGQPQH

J: TRBJ2-3
V: TRBV19
CDR3: ASSGDRHPSTDTQY

J: TRBJ1-6
V: TRBV5-6
CDR3: ASSLGSRGSANSPLH

J: TRBJ2-7
V: TRBV6-5
CDR3: ASSPPGQDEQY

J: TRBJ2-5
V: TRBV15
CDR3: ATSIRRQETQY